The rows below give T cell receptor beta chains drawn from one sample of a study of blood T cells in healthy people across ages. Each CDR3 protein gets one entry after TCRdb re-called the 5' RACE reads with MiXCR. The repertoire holds about 1.5 million distinct CDR3 sequences, with under 55% as singletons. The sequenced sample was blood. Source of these receptors: a young woman in good health. The CDR3 runs from the conserved cysteine through the conserved F or W. Each record gives: clone size, V gene, J gene, D gene, CDR3 protein, CDR3 DNA. The D gene is left open where the match is weak. Rows give clone size only sometimes, using once, few, many, or a class for an expanded clone.

>.|TRBV29-1|TRBJ2-1|TRBD2
CSVGVAGDKNEQFF
TGCAGCGTAGGGGTAGCGGGAGATAAGAATGAGCAGTTCTTC
>few|TRBV12-5|TRBJ2-1|.
CASGLVLGGTHSYNEQFF
TGTGCTAGTGGTTTGGTACTTGGCGGGACCCATTCCTACAATGAGCAGTTCTTC
>.|TRBV30|TRBJ1-2|.
CAWISGEGGYYGYTF
TGTGCCTGGATAAGCGGCGAGGGTGGCTACTATGGCTACACCTTC
>few|TRBV28|TRBJ2-3|.
CASGVPSTDTQYF
TGTGCCAGCGGGGTCCCTAGCACAGATACGCAGTATTTT
>few|TRBV20-1|TRBJ2-5|TRBD1
CSSTGPLQETQYF
TGCAGTTCGACAGGGCCTCTCCAAGAGACCCAGTACTTC
>few|TRBV6-2/TRBV6-3|TRBJ1-2|.
CASRTDVNYGYTF
TGTGCCAGCAGGACGGACGTTAACTATGGCTACACCTTC
>.|TRBV6-6|TRBJ2-1|.
CASSSSMPGSYNEQFF
TGTGCCAGCAGCTCCTCGATGCCAGGCTCCTACAATGAGCAGTTCTTC
>.|TRBV7-2|TRBJ2-7|TRBD1
CASSLPGQTPYEQYF
TGTGCCAGCAGTTTACCGGGACAGACCCCCTACGAGCAGTACTTC
>many|TRBV7-2|TRBJ1-2|TRBD1
CASSLGQGDYGYTF
TGTGCCAGCAGCTTGGGACAGGGAGACTATGGCTACACCTTC
>few|TRBV3-1|TRBJ2-7|.
CASSQERTYEQYF
TGTGCCAGCAGCCAGGAGCGAACCTACGAGCAGTACTTC
>.|TRBV20-1|TRBJ2-1|.
CSARLVDNEQFF
TGCAGTGCTAGGCTGGTCGACAATGAGCAGTTCTTC
>few|TRBV29-1|TRBJ1-1|.
CSARARGILTEAFF
TGCAGCGCCCGAGCCAGGGGTATACTCACTGAAGCTTTCTTT